A selection of T cell receptor beta chains follows, all from one sample in a study of molecular identifiers for immune sequencing clone quantification. In TCRdb, the PCR reads were re-called with MiXCR into one record per CDR3 protein. The sample lists about 640,000 distinct CDR3 sequences; just under 20% were seen once. Sequencing was performed on naive CD8+ T cells from blood, with Jurkat cell RNA spiked in. These receptor sequences come from a human donor in good health. Some libraries in this study had Jurkat cell RNA spiked in. Each CDR3 is given with its conserved first and last residue. The order of the fields is CDR3 protein, CDR3 DNA, V gene, clone size, J gene, D gene. D genes are given only for firm matches. Not every row has a clone size; where given, it reads once, few, many or a size class.

CSAGQGPHEQYF | TGCAGTGCTGGACAGGGGCCCCACGAGCAGTACTTC | TRBV20-1 | many | TRBJ2-7 | TRBD1
CASSQDAGGLTGELFF | TGCGCCAGCAGCCAAGATGCGGGAGGATTGACCGGGGAGCTGTTTTTT | TRBV4-3 | many | TRBJ2-2 | TRBD2
CASSQVLRMNTEAFF | TGCGCCAGCAGCCAAGTCTTGAGGATGAACACTGAAGCTTTCTTT | TRBV4-1 | NA | TRBJ1-1 | NA
CASSISNQPQHF | TGTGCCAGCAGTATTAGCAATCAGCCCCAGCATTTT | TRBV2 | many | TRBJ1-5 | NA
CASKESANTGELFF | TGTGCCAGCAAAGAGTCCGCGAACACCGGGGAGCTGTTTTTT | TRBV6-5 | many | TRBJ2-2 | NA
CASSRQLRSYEQYF | TGTGCCAGCAGCCGGCAGCTTCGGTCCTACGAGCAGTACTTC | TRBV13 | few | TRBJ2-7 | NA
CASSKAPFSGSSYEQYF | TGTGCCAGCAGCAAAGCCCCCTTCAGCGGGAGTTCCTACGAGCAGTACTTC | TRBV21-1 | many | TRBJ2-7 | NA
CASSPPSGEHEQYF | TGTGCCAGCTCACCACCTTCAGGGGAACACGAGCAGTACTTC | TRBV18 | NA | TRBJ2-7 | NA
CASSQGGQVFAQPQHF | TGTGCCAGCAGCCAAGGGGGACAGGTCTTCGCTCAGCCCCAGCATTTT | TRBV4-2 | many | TRBJ1-5 | TRBD1
CASSQIRDPLETQYF | TGTGCCAGCAGCCAAATCCGGGACCCGCTAGAGACCCAGTACTTC | TRBV6-5 | many | TRBJ2-5 | NA
CASSLFPLTGEAEETQYF | TGTGCCAGCAGTTTATTCCCCCTGACAGGGGAAGCCGAGGAGACCCAGTACTTC | TRBV28 | NA | TRBJ2-5 | TRBD1
CASRVDSDNEQFF | TGTGCCAGCAGAGTGGACAGTGACAATGAGCAGTTCTTC | TRBV6-6 | NA | TRBJ2-1 | NA
CASNNLAGDYEQYF | TGTGCCAGCAACAACCTAGCGGGGGACTACGAGCAGTACTTC | TRBV27 | many | TRBJ2-7 | TRBD2
CASSYGGAYTEAFF | TGTGCCAGCAGTTACGGGGGGGCGTACACTGAAGCTTTCTTT | TRBV6-2/TRBV6-3 | many | TRBJ1-1 | NA
CASMPWLTGGSQPQHF | TGTGCCAGTATGCCCTGGCTTACAGGGGGAAGTCAGCCCCAGCATTTT | TRBV19 | many | TRBJ1-5 | TRBD1
CASSLAVIGSPLHF | TGTGCCAGCAGCTTAGCGGTAATAGGTTCACCCCTCCACTTT | TRBV7-9 | many | TRBJ1-6 | NA
CASSLQGRAYEQYF | TGTGCCAGCAGCTTACAGGGGCGAGCCTACGAGCAGTACTTC | TRBV27 | many | TRBJ2-7 | TRBD1
CATKDRGANEQFF | TGTGCCACAAAAGACAGGGGCGCGAATGAGCAGTTCTTC | TRBV24-1 | NA | TRBJ2-1 | TRBD1
CATSTDTDTQYF | TGTGCCACCAGCACCGACACAGATACGCAGTATTTT | TRBV15 | many | TRBJ2-3 | NA
CASSSPHQETQYF | TGTGCCAGCAGTTCCCCCCACCAAGAGACCCAGTACTTC | TRBV27 | many | TRBJ2-5 | NA
CASSLGFTEASF | TGTGCCAGCAGTTTGGGCTTCACTGAAGCTTCCTTT | TRBV12-3/TRBV12-4 | NA | TRBJ1-1 | NA
CASSLRGQIDEQYF | TGTGCCAGCAGCTTAAGGGGACAGATAGACGAGCAGTACTTC | TRBV7-6 | few | TRBJ2-7 | TRBD1
CAWSFAGNTIYF | TGTGCCTGGAGTTTCGCTGGAAACACCATATATTTT | TRBV30 | many | TRBJ1-3 | NA
CASSPEESGSGGASGELFF | TGTGCCAGCAGCCCCGAGGAATCCGGTAGCGGGGGGGCATCCGGGGAGCTGTTTTTT | TRBV9 | NA | TRBJ2-2 | TRBD2
CASSSNLAKSTDTQYF | TGTGCCAGCAGTTCCAATCTAGCGAAAAGCACAGATACGCAGTATTTT | TRBV28 | many | TRBJ2-3 | NA
CASSQAAGGDQPQHF | TGCGCCAGCAGCCAAGCGGCAGGGGGGGATCAGCCCCAGCATTTT | TRBV4-1 | NA | TRBJ1-5 | TRBD1
CASSLAGNSPLHF | TGCGCCAGCAGCTTGGCGGGAAATTCACCCCTCCACTTT | TRBV5-1 | many | TRBJ1-6 | NA
CASTTDLGYGEGYQRGRFF | TGTGCCAGCACCACCGATCTTGGCTACGGGGAGGGGTACCAGAGGGGGCGGTTCTTC | TRBV12-3/TRBV12-4 | NA | TRBJ2-1 | NA
CASSIYGGTEQFF | TGTGCCAGTAGTATTTACGGGGGGACGGAGCAGTTCTTC | TRBV19 | NA | TRBJ2-1 | TRBD2
CASSGLANHYEQYF | TGTGCCAGCAGTGGACTAGCGAACCACTACGAGCAGTACTTC | TRBV27 | few | TRBJ2-7 | TRBD2
CARTGQPSYEQYF | TGTGCCAGGACGGGACAGCCCTCCTACGAGCAGTACTTC | TRBV19 | NA | TRBJ2-7 | TRBD1
CAWSVLRDSEAFF | TGTGCCTGGAGTGTACTTCGGGACAGTGAAGCTTTCTTT | TRBV30 | few | TRBJ1-1 | TRBD1
CASSQKSLGTSEPNTGELFF | TGCGCCAGCAGCCAAAAAAGCCTTGGGACTAGCGAACCGAACACCGGGGAGCTGTTTTTT | TRBV4-3 | many | TRBJ2-2 | TRBD2
CASNRVNTGELFF | TGTGCCAGCAACAGGGTGAACACCGGGGAGCTGTTTTTT | TRBV12-3/TRBV12-4 | many | TRBJ2-2 | NA
CASSQEFWAFNQPQHF | TGCGCCAGCAGCCAAGAGTTTTGGGCCTTCAATCAGCCCCAGCATTTT | TRBV4-3 | many | TRBJ1-5 | NA
CASSYSPGTPSEKLFF | TGTGCCAGCAGTTACTCTCCAGGGACCCCCTCGGAAAAACTGTTTTTT | TRBV6-2/TRBV6-3 | few | TRBJ1-4 | NA
CASSQSNIGGETQYF | TGCGCCAGCAGCCAGTCCAATATAGGCGGAGAGACCCAGTACTTC | TRBV4-1 | many | TRBJ2-5 | NA
CASSFGTTDTQYF | TGTGCCAGCAGCTTCGGAACCACAGATACGCAGTATTTT | TRBV7-3 | many | TRBJ2-3 | NA
CASSYAPNTEAFF | TGTGCCAGCAGTTACGCCCCAAACACTGAAGCTTTCTTT | TRBV6-2/TRBV6-3 | many | TRBJ1-1 | NA
CASSYRLGGATDTQYF | TGTGCCAGCAGTTACAGGCTCGGGGGGGCTACAGATACGCAGTATTTT | TRBV6-6 | many | TRBJ2-3 | TRBD2
CASSFLAGGDTQYF | TGTGCCAGCAGTTTTCTAGCGGGGGGAGATACGCAGTATTTT | TRBV6-2/TRBV6-3 | many | TRBJ2-3 | TRBD2
CASSLLGTARGYGYTF | TGTGCCAGCAGTTTACTAGGTACAGCACGAGGCTATGGCTACACCTTC | TRBV27 | NA | TRBJ1-2 | NA
CSARGQGQHEQYF | TGCAGTGCAAGAGGACAGGGGCAGCACGAGCAGTACTTC | TRBV20-1 | many | TRBJ2-7 | TRBD1
CSARVLAGVTDTQYF | TGCAGTGCTAGAGTCCTAGCGGGAGTTACAGATACGCAGTATTTT | TRBV20-1 | many | TRBJ2-3 | TRBD2
CATSRQTGYQETQYF | TGTGCCACCAGCAGACAGACAGGGTACCAAGAGACCCAGTACTTC | TRBV15 | many | TRBJ2-5 | TRBD1
CAIGWSRDMSYEQYF | TGTGCCATCGGATGGAGCCGGGACATGTCCTACGAGCAGTACTTC | TRBV2 | many | TRBJ2-7 | NA
CASSLEGGANEKLFF | TGTGCCAGCAGCTTAGAAGGAGGGGCTAATGAAAAACTGTTTTTT | TRBV7-6 | many | TRBJ1-4 | NA
CASSEPVASTDTQYF | TGTGCCAGCAGTGAACCCGTGGCTAGCACAGATACGCAGTATTTT | TRBV6-1 | many | TRBJ2-3 | NA
CATSDLGDTDNEQFF | TGTGCCACCAGTGATTTGGGGGACACGGACAATGAGCAGTTCTTC | TRBV24-1 | many | TRBJ2-1 | NA
CAISEPSGRGTDTQYF | TGTGCCATCAGTGAACCTAGCGGGAGGGGCACAGATACGCAGTATTTT | TRBV10-3 | many | TRBJ2-3 | TRBD2
CATSSNRGGNQPQHF | TGTGCCACCAGCAGCAACAGGGGCGGCAATCAGCCCCAGCATTTT | TRBV15 | many | TRBJ1-5 | TRBD1
CASSQDVQGPGELFF | TGCGCCAGCAGCCAAGATGTTCAGGGTCCCGGGGAGCTGTTTTTT | TRBV4-1 | NA | TRBJ2-2 | NA
CASSEHRGLSPYEQYF | TGCGCCAGCAGTGAACACAGGGGGTTGAGTCCCTACGAGCAGTACTTC | TRBV10-1 | NA | TRBJ2-7 | TRBD1
CASSFEGARYEQYF | TGTGCCAGCAGCTTTGAGGGGGCGCGATACGAGCAGTACTTC | TRBV11-2 | NA | TRBJ2-7 | TRBD1
CASSRQYYSGNTIYF | TGTGCCAGCAGCCGACAGTACTACTCTGGAAACACCATATATTTT | TRBV11-2 | NA | TRBJ1-3 | NA